The clone carrying this T cell receptor beta chain was seen more than once but under ten times. Its specificity is unknown. The data belong to a study of human T cells and chemical hapten exposure. Whole-study findings and limits: DPC sensitization did not alter TCRs above 1 in 1000 frequency.

The library tagged each cDNA molecule with unique molecular identifiers. As processed by the authors: Sequenced samples showed a median of around 100,000 TCRs each, with counts running from about 20,000 to 690,000. Using its own MiXCR run on the RACE reads, TCRdb lists one record per CDR3 protein. The V and J calls shown here were made by TCRdb, not taken from the authors' results. The repertoire holds about 82,000 distinct CDR3 sequences, 10% to 15% seen once, with approximately 5% in the top ten. The sample's time point: patch test 3, about 24 weeks after DPC sensitization. Treatment specified: therapeutic diphenylcyclopropenone sensitization with weekly scalp DPC. Germline trimming cut 12 bases from V and 6 bases from J; bases unmatched to any gene: 9. Germline assignment: CDR1 KGHDR and CDR2 SFDVKD. The CDR3 runs to 13 residues.

This chain joins TRBV24-1 and TRBJ1-5, with 8 bases lining up with TRBD1. The sequence was obtained from a woman aged 50 to 65 with alopecia areata. Some clones in this sample may be carry-over from other donors' samples. The specimen was whole blood, collected in connection with sensitization to the hapten diphenylcyclopropenone (DPC). CDR3 nucleotide sequence: TGTGCCGCAGGGGGCATCGGGGGTCAGCCCCAGCATTTT. This encodes CAAGGIGGQPQHF.